Sequencing of this T cell receptor (beta chain) was carried out in a study of blood T cells in healthy people across ages. Study results and caveats: More naive CD4+ cells and higher diversity were found in long-lived than in aged donors.

This CDR3 has 14 residues. Trimming removed 4 bases at V and 3 bases at J, with 13 bases between. CDR1 and CDR2 from the germline V gene are SQVTM and ANQGSEA. A second PCR of 7 to 11 cycles used a sample-barcoded 5' primer and a J-beta primer mix. Sequencing yielded, for each sample, at least 3 million paired-end reads carrying CDR3. TCRdb reprocessed the 5' RACE reads via MiXCR and lists one record per CDR3 protein. Of some 900,000 distinct CDR3 sequences listed, roughly 52% were seen once; the top ten hold 10% to 15%. As for this clonotype: Its antigen remains unknown. No conserved phenylalanine or tryptophan ends this CDR3, so it is likely a read error.

The chain has TRBV29-1 and TRBJ1-5, with D possibly TRBD1 on 5 matching bases. This TCR came from a man aged 25-45 years in good health. The sequencing sample was made of blood. The CDR3: CSVVLAGINQPQHC. CDR3 nucleotide sequence: TGCAGCGTTGTCTTGGCAGGGATCAATCAGCCCCAGCATTGT.